The rows below give T cell receptor beta chains drawn from one sample of a study of brain T cells in children with intractable seizures. Libraries were prepared by immunoSEQ multiplex PCR; TCRdb keeps only in-frame clonotypes and omits some of them. Among under 150,000 clones listed, under 95% were seen once. The sample here was peripheral blood, taken at surgery. The source is a boy younger than two with hemimegalencephaly and intractable seizures. The conserved cysteine and the conserved F or W are not part of the CDR3 here.

V gene: TRBV9; J gene: TRBJ2-3; CDR3 protein: ASSRPPLDTQY
V gene: TRBV12-3/TRBV12-4; J gene: TRBJ1-1; CDR3 protein: ASSPSGGAEAF
V gene: TRBV4-2; J gene: TRBJ1-2; CDR3 protein: ASSQEGTGDDGYT
V gene: TRBV11-2; J gene: TRBJ2-7; CDR3 protein: ASSLGTGYLNYEQY
V gene: TRBV5-1; J gene: TRBJ2-1; CDR3 protein: ASSLSLAGVDEQF
V gene: TRBV10-3; J gene: TRBJ2-7; CDR3 protein: AISSDSTSGSEQY
V gene: TRBV9; J gene: TRBJ2-5; CDR3 protein: ASKGDRGGETQY
V gene: TRBV5-5; J gene: TRBJ2-7; CDR3 protein: ASSLERGWHEQY
V gene: TRBV4-2; J gene: TRBJ2-7; CDR3 protein: ASSQDRLYEQY
V gene: TRBV6-1; J gene: TRBJ2-5; CDR3 protein: ASSELAGGQETQY
V gene: TRBV27; J gene: TRBJ2-4; CDR3 protein: ASSLLGFLPNIQY
V gene: TRBV7-3; J gene: TRBJ1-1; CDR3 protein: ASSSRGYTEAF
V gene: TRBV7-3; J gene: TRBJ2-5; CDR3 protein: ASSTGVGRGETQY
V gene: TRBV9; J gene: TRBJ2-7; CDR3 protein: ASSVGGASSYEQY
V gene: TRBV19; J gene: TRBJ2-7; CDR3 protein: ASGAGTGPYEQY
V gene: TRBV5-5; J gene: TRBJ2-2; CDR3 protein: ASSLLGGGGELF
V gene: TRBV28; J gene: TRBJ1-2; CDR3 protein: ASSFGKVGYT
V gene: TRBV7-3; J gene: TRBJ2-1; CDR3 protein: ASSPPDSIEQF
V gene: TRBV6-2/TRBV6-3; J gene: TRBJ2-4; CDR3 protein: ASSAPGRVLAKNIQY
V gene: TRBV4-2; J gene: TRBJ1-2; CDR3 protein: ASSQDGAGGYGYT
V gene: TRBV4-1; J gene: TRBJ2-3; CDR3 protein: ASSQAAGVIDTQY
V gene: TRBV6-1; J gene: TRBJ2-1; CDR3 protein: ASSEDGFYNEQF
V gene: TRBV27; J gene: TRBJ1-3; CDR3 protein: ASKESFFSGNTIY
V gene: TRBV11-1; J gene: TRBJ2-3; CDR3 protein: ASRRFEDTQY
V gene: TRBV28; J gene: TRBJ2-7; CDR3 protein: ASSPGDSPYEQY
V gene: TRBV6-5; J gene: TRBJ1-5; CDR3 protein: ASTGGNQPQH
V gene: TRBV7-9; J gene: TRBJ2-7; CDR3 protein: ASSLRAPGLGTYEQY
V gene: TRBV5-1; J gene: TRBJ2-5; CDR3 protein: ASSLVGRWETQY
V gene: TRBV5-1; J gene: TRBJ2-7; CDR3 protein: ASSLDGGLEQY
V gene: TRBV30; J gene: TRBJ1-2; CDR3 protein: AWSVDRDYGYT
V gene: TRBV27; J gene: TRBJ2-4; CDR3 protein: ASSLRLEGKNIQY
V gene: TRBV10-3; J gene: TRBJ1-1; CDR3 protein: AIRRDRNTEAF
V gene: TRBV6-6; J gene: TRBJ2-7; CDR3 protein: ASSYGGEEGSYEQY
V gene: TRBV7-3; J gene: TRBJ2-7; CDR3 protein: ASSLSLAAAGEQY
V gene: TRBV27; J gene: TRBJ1-2; CDR3 protein: ASSYKREGYGYT
V gene: TRBV2; J gene: TRBJ2-2; CDR3 protein: ASSPRGRTGELF
V gene: TRBV29-1; J gene: TRBJ1-1; CDR3 protein: SGAQANTEAF
V gene: TRBV7-6; J gene: TRBJ2-1; CDR3 protein: ASSSHWSSYNEQF
V gene: TRBV10-3; J gene: TRBJ1-6; CDR3 protein: AISEQPGQGLSPLH
V gene: TRBV2; J gene: TRBJ1-1; CDR3 protein: ASRKGQGGNTEAF
V gene: TRBV7-2; J gene: TRBJ1-3; CDR3 protein: ASSLVGGPSGNTIY
V gene: TRBV14; J gene: TRBJ1-5; CDR3 protein: ASSQDLLLSVASGNQPQH
V gene: TRBV24-1; J gene: TRBJ2-3; CDR3 protein: ATSDLTMREGLPYTQY
V gene: TRBV7-8; J gene: TRBJ2-5; CDR3 protein: ASRTGDWDRGRETQY
V gene: TRBV29-1; J gene: TRBJ2-3; CDR3 protein: SVPKGGLAGGRNTDTQY
V gene: TRBV3-1/TRBV3-2; J gene: TRBJ2-7; CDR3 protein: ASSQGGLATAYEQY
V gene: TRBV6-4; J gene: TRBJ1-6; CDR3 protein: ASSRSFREDNSPLH
V gene: TRBV5-1; J gene: TRBJ2-5; CDR3 protein: ASSMGQGAGGTQY
V gene: TRBV19; J gene: TRBJ1-5; CDR3 protein: ASTLGQGVQPQH
V gene: TRBV27; J gene: TRBJ2-7; CDR3 protein: ASSPTPTGRAEQY
V gene: TRBV27; J gene: TRBJ2-3; CDR3 protein: ASSLGTATDTQY
V gene: TRBV9; J gene: TRBJ2-7; CDR3 protein: ASSVDVWSSYEQY
V gene: TRBV9; J gene: TRBJ2-1; CDR3 protein: ASSQREGGVSYNEQF
V gene: TRBV10-1; J gene: TRBJ2-7; CDR3 protein: ASSPSGRGPYEQY
V gene: TRBV27; J gene: TRBJ2-1; CDR3 protein: ASTSGLVYDEQF
V gene: TRBV27; J gene: TRBJ1-5; CDR3 protein: ASSLWGDVPQH
V gene: TRBV6-5; J gene: TRBJ1-5; CDR3 protein: ASSLAATGGQPQH
V gene: TRBV27; J gene: TRBJ1-6; CDR3 protein: ASRVGTGRTYNSPLH
V gene: TRBV27; J gene: TRBJ1-6; CDR3 protein: ASSGQGNSPLH
V gene: TRBV11-3; J gene: TRBJ2-2; CDR3 protein: ASSEGEDTGELF